This T cell receptor beta chain is from a study of beta chain features in type 1 diabetes. Notes on the study in general: Within the patient group, naive, central memory and Treg TCRB repertoires appeared more similar to each other than within healthy donors. No resolution was reached here on whether HLA type influences TCRB rearrangement.

On this clone itself: Its target is not known.

Expressed TCRB transcripts got sequenced, as all isolated RNA was reverse transcribed. Libraries were prepared by immunoSEQ multiplex PCR; TCRdb keeps only in-frame clonotypes and omits some of them. The top ten clones hold approximately 0.099% of a sample with about 620,000 clones, around a sixth of them seen once. Sampling consisted of one heparinised blood draw per donor, averaging approximately 120 mL. The source material was naive CD4+ T cells from blood. The TCR originated in a man aged 18 to 30 in good health.

For the CDR3, the DNA is TGTGCCATCAGTACCGGGGCTCAAAGGCTAAACGGCATATATTTT. Amino acids: CAISTGAQRLNGIYF. The chain has TRBV10-3 and TRBJ1-3, with a possible D match to TRBD1 (5 bases). The CDR3 runs to 15 residues. From germline, CDR1 is ENHRY and CDR2 SYGVKD. Trimming took 5 bases from V and 12 from J, leaving 23 bases between them.